These 27 T cell receptor beta chains were all obtained from the same sample, sequenced in a study of blood T cell repertoires in COVID-19. Sequencing used immunoSEQ multiplex PCR; TCRdb keeps in-frame clones, though not all of them. The sample holds 350,000 to 450,000 clones, nearly 90% seen once. Input material: PBMCs or T cells enriched from blood (not recorded which). The source of these receptors is a woman between 18 and 29 years old who had been exposed to COVID-19.

In its sample, this clone was seen a few times. The V gene is TRBV28, the J gene TRBJ1-2; 7 nucleotides agree with TRBD1. Trimming at V came to 4 bases and at J to 5 bases, leaving 7 bases not matched to a gene. Germline CDR1 MDHEN, CDR2 SYDVKM. This CDR3 comprises 14 residues. CDR3 nucleotides: TGTGCCAGCAGTTCGCCCGGGACAGATTATGGCTACACCTTC. It encodes CASSSPGTDYGYTF.

This chain joins TRBV3-1 (or the pseudogene TRBV3-2) and TRBJ1-2; 8 bases map to TRBD1. CDR3 size: 13 residues. V gave up 1 base and J gave up 7 bases; unmatched junction bases: 2. Germline CDR1 is LGHDT and CDR2 is YNNKEL (reference sequence). CDR3 residues: CASSQGTGSGYTF. The CDR3 bases are TGTGCCAGCAGCCAAGGGACAGGGAGTGGCTACACCTTC.

CDR3 DNA: TGCAGCGCTGGACAGGGGTCGGACACTGAAGCTTTCTTT. This sequence encodes CSAGQGSDTEAFF. The chain couples TRBV29-1 to TRBJ1-1; 9 nucleotides match TRBD1. CDR3 length: 13 residues. Germline loops: CDR1 SQVTM, CDR2 ANQGSEA. J was trimmed by 3 bases and V by 7 bases; bases with no gene match: 6.

This rearrangement joins TRBV6-5 to TRBJ2-5, with 8 bases fitting TRBD2. Trimming removed 8 bases from V and 2 bases from J; junction bases left unmatched: 10. This CDR3 has 15 residues. In germline, CDR1 is MNHEY, CDR2 SVGAGI. The CDR3 loop is CASLPRGLGQETQYF. CDR3 bases: TGTGCCAGCCTCCCCAGGGGACTAGGGCAAGAGACCCAGTACTTC.

This chain connects TRBV7-9 to TRBJ2-1; a possible D gene is TRBD2 (5 bases). Germline V gene lookup returns CDR1 SEHNR and CDR2 FQNEAQ (reference sequence). The CDR3 consists of 15 residues. Between the trimmed V and J ends, which lost 4 bases and 3 bases, there was a span of 13 bases. CDR3 coding DNA: TGTGCCAGCAGCTCGGACTTGAAGGTCTACAATGAGCAGTTCTTC. Translating it yields CASSSDLKVYNEQFF.

The chain recombines TRBV2 with TRBJ1-4, with 7 nucleotides matching TRBD1. CDR1 and CDR2 from the germline V gene are SNHLY and FYNNEI. This CDR3 has 15 residues. The V and J ends lost 8 bases and 5 bases, in that order; junction bases with no gene match: 11. The CDR3 region has the DNA TGTGCCAGCCGCCGTCAGGGGACAGACAATGAAAAACTGTTTTTT. It codes for CASRRQGTDNEKLFF.

The chain employs TRBV28 and TRBJ2-3; 11 positions match TRBD2. Per germline, CDR1 MDHEN and CDR2 SYDVKM. The CDR3 runs 17 residues. V lost 2 bases to trimming and J lost 2 bases; unmatched junction nucleotides: 6. The CDR3 loop is CASSLIPSGGPTDTQYF. The CDR3 bases are TGTGCCAGCAGTTTAATTCCTAGCGGGGGGCCCACAGATACGCAGTATTTT. Filled out from reference TRBV28 and TRBJ2-3, the complete variable domain reads DVKVTQSSRYLVKRTGEKVFLECVQDMDHENMFWYRQDPGLGLRLIYFSYDVKMKEKGDIPEGYSVSREKKERFSLILESASTNQTSMYLCASSLIPSGGPTDTQYFGPGTRLTVL.

The J gene is TRBJ1-6, the V gene TRBV27, with TRBD1 matching over 7 bases. J was trimmed by 5 bases and V by 3 bases; bases with no gene match: 4. The CDR3 sequence is 15 residues long. The V gene's germline CDR1 is MNHEY and CDR2 SMNVEV (reference sequence). In DNA, the CDR3 is TGTGCCAGCAGTTTTGACAGGGTGGATAATTCACCCCTCCACTTT. It specifies CASSFDRVDNSPLHF.

The CDR3 region has the DNA TGTGCCAGCAGCCTCACAGGGGGCTCCTACAATGAGCAGTTCTTC. Protein product: CASSLTGGSYNEQFF. The chain is built from TRBV2 and TRBJ2-1; 8 positions agree with TRBD1. This CDR3 comprises 15 residues. V lost 6 bases to trimming and J lost 0 bases; unmatched junction nucleotides: 4. In germline, CDR1 is SNHLY, CDR2 FYNNEI. Using reference TRBV2 and TRBJ2-1 for the parts outside the CDR3, the full variable domain is EPEVTQTPSHQVTQMGQEVILRCVPISNHLYFYWYRQILGQKVEFLVSFYNNEISEKSEIFDDQFSVERPDGSNFTLKIRSTKLEDSAMYFCASSLTGGSYNEQFFGPGTRLTVL.

The V and J genes are TRBV28 and TRBJ1-2, with D possibly being TRBD1 (5 bases). The germline V gene encodes CDR1 MDHEN and CDR2 SYDVKM. V lost 1 base to trimming and J lost 2 bases, with 14 bases between them. The CDR3 is made up of 16 amino acids. This chain's CDR3 is CASSLSFGGGNYGYTF. CDR3 nucleotide sequence: TGTGCCAGCAGTTTATCCTTCGGGGGAGGAAACTATGGCTACACCTTC.

For the CDR3, the DNA is TGTGCCAGCAGTTTCCTCCGGGACAGCGAAAATGAAAAACTGTTTTTT. Translating gives CASSFLRDSENEKLFF. This sequence joins TRBV28 and TRBJ1-4; TRBD1 matches 7 bases. The CDR3 length is 16 residues. V trimming: 3 bases; J trimming: 5 bases; junction bases outside the gene matches: 9. Germline V gives CDR1 MDHEN, CDR2 SYDVKM.

This clone was recorded only once. Relative to the germline gene, one junction end is altered; a read error may explain this. The rearrangement joins TRBV7-7 to TRBJ2-2; D is uncertain. CDR3 length: 12 amino acids. The germline gives CDR1 SSHAT, CDR2 FNYEAQ (reference sequence). DNA for the CDR3: TGTGCTAGCAGCCCAAGCGTAGGGGAGCTGTTTTTT. Its translation is CASSPSVGELFF.

The chain combines TRBV6-5 with TRBJ2-2, with 7 bases matching TRBD1. CDR1 is MNHEY, CDR2 SVGAGI, per germline. The length of the CDR3 is 14 residues. V was pared by 7 bases and J by 1 base, with 3 bases of the junction left unmatched. The CDR3 region is CASTDRKNTGELFF. The CDR3, as DNA: TGTGCCAGCACGGACAGGAAGAACACCGGGGAGCTGTTTTTT.

This chain's CDR3 is CASSLTGGSYEQYF. DNA of the CDR3: TGTGCCAGCAGCTTGACAGGGGGGAGCTACGAGCAGTACTTC. The V gene is TRBV13, the J gene TRBJ2-7, with 9 bases aligning to TRBD1. CDR3 size: 14 residues. Germline V gene data show CDR1 as PRHDT and CDR2 as FYEKMQ (reference sequence). V dropped 3 bases and J dropped 3; count of bases not matched to a gene: 3.

The chain links TRBV5-1 to TRBJ2-7; D is possibly TRBD2 (5 bases). Germline V gene lookup returns CDR1 SGHRS and CDR2 YFSETQ. CDR3 length: 12 residues. With 0 bases removed from V and 5 bases from J, the gap between germline ends came to 6 bases. CDR3 region: CASSLAGNEQYF. DNA of the CDR3: TGCGCCAGCAGCTTGGCCGGGAACGAGCAGTACTTC.

This chain links TRBV27 with TRBJ2-1; 11 positions agree with TRBD1. This CDR3 contains 15 residues. With V trimmed by 5 bases and J by 4 bases, 4 bases remained unmatched. Germline V gene sequence: CDR1 MNHEY, CDR2 SMNVEV (reference sequence). The CDR3 reads CASSPDRGPYNEQFF. CDR3 sequence (DNA): TGTGCCAGCAGTCCGGACAGGGGGCCTTACAATGAGCAGTTCTTC.

The rearrangement joins TRBV4-2 to TRBJ2-5; the match to TRBD2 covers 8 bases. Trimming at V came to 1 base and at J to 4 bases, leaving 2 bases not matched to a gene. This CDR3 is built from 14 residues. Germline lookup yields CDR1 LGHNA and CDR2 YNFKEQ. The CDR3 region is CASSQALAGETQYF. For the CDR3, the DNA is TGTGCCAGCAGCCAAGCCCTAGCGGGAGAGACCCAGTACTTC.

The CDR3 reads CSVEGQGPEETQYF. The CDR3 nucleotides are TGCAGCGTTGAAGGACAGGGGCCGGAAGAGACCCAGTACTTC. J is TRBJ2-5 and V is TRBV29-1; 8 bases map to TRBD1. The V and J ends lost 1 base and 3 bases, in that order; junction bases with no gene match: 4. The CDR3 has 14 residues. Germline CDR1 reads SQVTM; CDR2 reads ANQGSEA.

CDR3 region: CASSLNSGTGPYSPLHF. In DNA, the CDR3 is TGTGCCAGCAGTTTAAATAGCGGGACAGGGCCATATTCACCCCTCCACTTT. The rearrangement uses TRBV28 and TRBJ1-6, with 9 positions matching TRBD1. Germline V gives CDR1 MDHEN, CDR2 SYDVKM. The CDR3 totals 17 residues. Germline trimming cut 2 bases from V and 8 bases from J; bases unmatched to any gene: 10.

This rearrangement joins TRBV4-3 to TRBJ1-6; a possible D gene is TRBD1 (6 bases). Germline assignment: CDR1 LGHNA and CDR2 YSLEER. Deletions cut 0 bases from V and 10 bases from J, with 22 bases between. The CDR3 spans 18 residues. The CDR3 is CASSQDRTGKPTGSPLHF. In DNA, the CDR3 is TGCGCCAGCAGCCAAGATCGCACAGGGAAGCCGACGGGGTCACCCCTCCACTTT.

This rearrangement joins TRBV13 to TRBJ2-5, with TRBD2 identical over 8 bases. With V trimmed by 0 bases and J by 1 base, 7 bases remained unmatched. From germline, CDR1 is PRHDT and CDR2 FYEKMQ (reference sequence). CDR3 length: 17 amino acids. The CDR3 nucleotides are TGTGCCAGCAGCTTAGGCAGGTCTAGCGGGCCCCAAGAGACCCAGTACTTC. Translating gives CASSLGRSSGPQETQYF. Filled out from reference TRBV13 and TRBJ2-5, the complete variable domain reads AAGVIQSPRHLIKEKRETATLKCYPIPRHDTVYWYQQGPGQDPQFLISFYEKMQSDKGSIPDRFSAQQFSDYHSELNMSSLELGDSALYFCASSLGRSSGPQETQYFGPGTRLLVL.

The V call is TRBV6-5, the J call TRBJ1-6; no clear D gene. Trimming pared 0 bases from V and 2 bases from J, leaving 5 bases between. CDR3 length: 15 residues. In germline, CDR1 is MNHEY, CDR2 SVGAGI. For the CDR3, the DNA is TGTGCCAGCAGTTACTCTGGCCCCTATAATTCACCCCTCCACTTT. Translating gives CASSYSGPYNSPLHF.

The chain links TRBV4-3 to TRBJ1-5; D not resolved. V dropped 0 bases and J dropped 5 bases, with 14 bases sitting between them. CDR3 length equals 16 residues. Germline CDR1 LGHNA, CDR2 YSLEER. CDR3 in DNA: TGCGCCAGCAGCCAAGATAGGCTCCGGAGGGATCAGCCCCAGCATTTT. It is translated as CASSQDRLRRDQPQHF.

A few counts support this clone. The genes are TRBV29-1 and TRBJ2-1; D not resolved. Between the trimmed V and J ends, which lost 4 bases and 7 bases, there was a span of 17 bases. There are 14 residues in the CDR3. The germline V gene has CDR1 SQVTM and CDR2 ANQGSEA. The CDR3 sequence: CSVVMRRIGNEQFF. Written as DNA, the CDR3 is TGCAGCGTTGTGATGCGAAGAATCGGGAATGAGCAGTTCTTC.

In this sample, this clone turned up a few times. The chain is built from TRBV11-2 and TRBJ2-5; a possible D gene is TRBD1 (5 bases). The CDR3 covers 14 residues. The V gene lost 5 bases and the J gene lost 1 base, with 11 bases spanning the gap. Germline V gives CDR1 SGHAT, CDR2 FQNNGV. The CDR3, as DNA: TGTGCCAGCAGCCCAGGGTACGGCCAAGAGACCCAGTACTTC. Residues: CASSPGYGQETQYF.

The chain has TRBV10-1 and TRBJ1-2, with TRBD1 identical over 7 bases. Germline CDR1 WNHNN, CDR2 SYGVQD (reference sequence). V lost 6 bases and J lost 8; bases outside the gene matches: 9. CDR3 size: 13 residues. The CDR3 region is CASSEQGQGGYTF. The CDR3 region has the DNA TGCGCCAGCAGCGAACAGGGGCAGGGCGGCTACACCTTC.

The CDR3 loop reads CASSLLGSYGYTF. CDR3 in DNA: TGTGCCAGCAGTTTATTGGGCAGCTATGGCTACACCTTC. The chain uses TRBV28 and TRBJ1-2, with D unresolved. The germline V gene encodes CDR1 MDHEN and CDR2 SYDVKM. V lost 1 base and J 4 bases, leaving 7 bases between the germline ends. The CDR3 length is 13 residues.